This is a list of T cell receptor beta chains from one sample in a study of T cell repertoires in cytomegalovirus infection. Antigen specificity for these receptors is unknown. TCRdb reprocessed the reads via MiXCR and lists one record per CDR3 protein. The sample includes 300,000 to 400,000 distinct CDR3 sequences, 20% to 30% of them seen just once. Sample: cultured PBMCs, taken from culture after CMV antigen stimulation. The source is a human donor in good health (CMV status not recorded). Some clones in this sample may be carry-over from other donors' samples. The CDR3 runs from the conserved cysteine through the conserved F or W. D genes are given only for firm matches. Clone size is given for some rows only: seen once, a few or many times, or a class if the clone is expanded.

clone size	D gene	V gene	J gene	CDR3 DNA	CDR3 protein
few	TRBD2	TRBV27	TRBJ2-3	TGTGCCAGCAGTTCTTTGGGGACTAGCAGAATAACAGATACGCAGTATTTT	CASSSLGTSRITDTQYF
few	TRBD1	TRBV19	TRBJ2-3	TGTGCCAGTAGTGGAAGGCAGGGGGATTTGTATACGCAGTATTTT	CASSGRQGDLYTQYF
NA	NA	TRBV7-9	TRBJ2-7	TGTGCCAGCAGCTTCGGGACTGTCGGGTACGAGCAGTACTTC	CASSFGTVGYEQYF
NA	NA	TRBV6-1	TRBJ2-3	TGTGCCAGCAGTTCTAATTCAGATACGCAGTATTTT	CASSSNSDTQYF
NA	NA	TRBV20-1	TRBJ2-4	TGCGGATGGGGAGCCCAAAACATTCAGTACTTC	CGWGAQNIQYF
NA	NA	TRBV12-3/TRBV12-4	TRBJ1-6	TGTGCCAGCAGTTTATCCATCGATTCACCCCTCCACTTT	CASSLSIDSPLHF
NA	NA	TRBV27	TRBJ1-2	TGTGCCAGCAGTTCCCTCGGGGGGAGAGAGTATGGCTACACCTTC	CASSSLGGREYGYTF
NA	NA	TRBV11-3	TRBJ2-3	TGTGCCAGCAGCTTAGATGGAGAAAGCACAGATACGCAGTATTTT	CASSLDGESTDTQYF
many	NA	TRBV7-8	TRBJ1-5	TGTGCCAGCAGCTTAGGGGTTGGGGATCAGCCCCAGCATTTT	CASSLGVGDQPQHF
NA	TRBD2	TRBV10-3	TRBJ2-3	TGTGCCATCAGTGAGTCGAAAGCTAGCGGGAGAAATACGCAGTATTTT	CAISESKASGRNTQYF
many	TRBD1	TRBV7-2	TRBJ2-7	TGTGCCAGCAGCTTAGATGGGACAGGGCCCTACGAGCAGTACTTC	CASSLDGTGPYEQYF
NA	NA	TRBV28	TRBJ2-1	TGTGCCAGCAGTTTTAGGGCCAACAATGAGCAGTTCTTC	CASSFRANNEQFF
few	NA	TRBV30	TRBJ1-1	TGTGCCTGGAGTGTAGGGATGGGGGCTGGCACTGAAGCTTTCTTT	CAWSVGMGAGTEAFF
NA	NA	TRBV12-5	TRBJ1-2	TGTGCTAGTGGGAGAGAATCAGGGGTGATCTATGGCTACACCTTC	CASGRESGVIYGYTF
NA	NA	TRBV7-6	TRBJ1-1	TGTGCCAGCAGCCGCGGTCTGTCGGGCGCCCCGATTGAAGCTTTCTTT	CASSRGLSGAPIEAFF
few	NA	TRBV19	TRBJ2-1	TGTGCCAGTAGTATTATAATTGCGTCACAGGCCACTTCCTACAATGAGCAGTTCTTC	CASSIIIASQATSYNEQFF
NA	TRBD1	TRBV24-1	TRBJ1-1	TGTGCCACCTCCCCCGCGGACAGGCCCTCTGAAGCTTTCTTT	CATSPADRPSEAFF
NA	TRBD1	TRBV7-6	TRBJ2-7	TGTGCCAGCAGCCAAAACAGGGGTATTTCCTACGAGCAGTACTTC	CASSQNRGISYEQYF
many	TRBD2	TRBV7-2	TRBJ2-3	TGTGCCAGCAGCTTAGCCGGGACTAGCGGGAGAAGGGGAGATACGCAGTATTTT	CASSLAGTSGRRGDTQYF
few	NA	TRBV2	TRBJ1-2	TGTGCCAGCAAGGGGCAAGCTAACTATGGCTACACCTTC	CASKGQANYGYTF
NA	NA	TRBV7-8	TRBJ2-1	TGTGCCAGCAGCTTAGAATGGTGGATAGCGGATTACAATGAGCAGTTCTTC	CASSLEWWIADYNEQFF
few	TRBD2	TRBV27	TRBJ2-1	TGTGCCAGCAGTTTAACCAGACTAGCGGGAGACCTGTTCTTC	CASSLTRLAGDLFF
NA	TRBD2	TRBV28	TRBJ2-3	TGTGCCAGCAGTTCCCGGGTGGTAGCGGGAAGGCATACGCAGTATTTT	CASSSRVVAGRHTQYF
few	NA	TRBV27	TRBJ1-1	TGTGCCACCCGAAGGAACACTGAAGCTTTCTTT	CATRRNTEAFF
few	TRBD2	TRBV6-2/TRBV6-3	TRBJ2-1	TGTGCCAGCAAAAGACTAGCATCCCATGAGCAGTTCTTC	CASKRLASHEQFF
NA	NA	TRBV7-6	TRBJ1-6	TGTGCCAGCAGCTGGGGGGGTTCTAATTCACCCCTCCACTTT	CASSWGGSNSPLHF
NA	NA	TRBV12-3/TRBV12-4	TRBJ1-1	TGTGCCAGCAGTCCGAACTTGAACACTGAAGCTTTCTTT	CASSPNLNTEAFF
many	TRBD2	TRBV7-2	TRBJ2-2	TGTGCCAGCAGCACGGGACTAGCGAAGGCCGGGGAGCTGTTTTTT	CASSTGLAKAGELFF
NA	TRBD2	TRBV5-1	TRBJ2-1	TGCGCCAGCAGCCGCCAACTAGCGGGGTACAATGAGCAGTTCTTC	CASSRQLAGYNEQFF
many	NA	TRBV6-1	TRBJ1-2	TGTGCCAGCAGTGAAGTACACTGGAACTATGGCTACACCTTC	CASSEVHWNYGYTF
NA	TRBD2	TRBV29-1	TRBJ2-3	TGCAGCGTTGAAGATCGGGGGGGAGTTAGGGATACGCAGTATTTT	CSVEDRGGVRDTQYF
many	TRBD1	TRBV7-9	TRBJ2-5	TGTGCCAGCAGCCCACTACAGGGGGCTGGAAAGACCCAGTACTTC	CASSPLQGAGKTQYF
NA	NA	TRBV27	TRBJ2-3	TGTGCCAGCAGAAGGACAGTCACATATACGCAGTATTTT	CASRRTVTYTQYF
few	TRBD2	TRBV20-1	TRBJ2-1	TGCAGTGCTAGAAGGACTAGCGGGTATGATGAGCAGTTCTTC	CSARRTSGYDEQFF
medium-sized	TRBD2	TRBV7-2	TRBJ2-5	TGTGCCAGCAGCTCCCCGGGCCCAGCGGGGAAGACCCAGTACTTC	CASSSPGPAGKTQYF